This entry concerns a single T cell receptor (beta chain). Described time point: persistent/refractory GD, antithyroid drugs over 5 years with positive TRAb. Generation of the TCR library employed RNA extracted from PBMCs. Assembly of TCR beta libraries relied on iRepertoire HTBI primers together with Arm-PCR of CDR3 regions. TCRdb reprocessed the multiplex PCR reads via MiXCR and lists one record per CDR3 protein. The data contain about 660,000 distinct CDR3 sequences, 30% of them singletons. The data belong to a study of regulatory T cells in long-lasting Graves disease. V was clipped by 5 bases and J by 8 bases, with 13 bases between them. In germline, CDR1 is SEHNR, CDR2 FQNEAQ (reference sequence). This CDR3 spans 14 amino acids.

This chain connects TRBV7-9 to TRBJ1-6; D gene ambiguous. This material consisted of peripheral blood mononuclear cells (PBMCs), taken when the disease was refractory, from a patient treated with antithyroid drugs. This TCR was recovered from a female donor with Graves disease. CDR3 protein: CASSEWAPHSPLHF. For the CDR3, the DNA is TGTGCCAGCAGCGAATGGGCCCCACATTCACCCCTCCACTTT.